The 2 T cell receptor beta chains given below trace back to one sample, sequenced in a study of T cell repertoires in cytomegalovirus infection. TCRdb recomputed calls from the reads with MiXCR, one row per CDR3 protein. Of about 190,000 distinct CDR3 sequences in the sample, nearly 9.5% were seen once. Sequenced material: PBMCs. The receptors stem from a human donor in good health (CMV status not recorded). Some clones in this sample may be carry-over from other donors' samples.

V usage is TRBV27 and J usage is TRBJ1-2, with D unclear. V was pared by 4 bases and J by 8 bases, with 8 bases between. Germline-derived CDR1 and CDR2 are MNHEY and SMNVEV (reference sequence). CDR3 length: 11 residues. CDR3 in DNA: TGTGCCAGCAGTTCACGGGGAGGCTACACCTTC. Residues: CASSSRGGYTF.

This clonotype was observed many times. Here the CDR3 reads CASSLMDRGNNEQFF. CDR3 DNA: TGTGCCAGCAGCTTAATGGACAGGGGAAACAATGAGCAGTTCTTC. The chain joins TRBV7-2 to TRBJ2-1, with TRBD1 matching 9 bases. Per the germline V gene, CDR1 is SGHTA and CDR2 is FQGNSA. This CDR3 is 15 amino acids long. J lost 5 bases, V lost 2 bases, and 4 bases had no gene match.